This T cell receptor beta chain is from a study of beta chain features in type 1 diabetes. Study details: Examination covered roughly 100,000,000 sorted cells spanning all samples.

The entirety of the isolated RNA underwent reverse transcription, so expressed TCRB transcripts were sequenced. TCRdb's copy holds only in-frame clones and misses some; the assay was immunoSEQ multiplex PCR. The sample has fewer than 250,000 clones; around 68% are singletons. Stem cell-like memory, regulatory, central memory and naive CD4+ cells were sorted via CD45RO/CCR7/CD25/CD127/CD95/CD27. The CDR3 runs 15 residues. V gave up 0 bases and J gave up 3 bases; unmatched junction bases: 4. In germline, CDR1 is SGHVS, CDR2 FQNEAQ. Worth noting for this clone: The antigen remains unidentified.

Study results and caveats: Researchers cautioned that cDNA sequencing could over-represent cells with high TCR expression. The study found fewer insertions and more deletions at VDJ junctions in type 1 diabetes patients.

The source material was naive CD4+ T cells from blood. V is TRBV7-8 and J is TRBJ2-7; TRBD2 aligns across 8 bases. The receptor was derived from a man aged 30 to 45 in good health. CDR3 region: CASSLARSGSYEQYF. CDR3 DNA: TGTGCCAGCAGCTTAGCGCGAAGCGGGAGCTACGAGCAGTACTTC.